Sequencing of this T cell receptor beta chain was carried out in a study of response to subunit inactivated influenza vaccine. To note about this clonotype: Its cognate antigen is unknown.

One entry per CDR3 protein, called by TCRdb with MiXCR from the RT-PCR reads. The data hold 650,000 to 800,000 distinct CDR3 sequences, with over 11% observed a single time. Study-wide points: The authors proposed limited new T cell recruitment per seasonal influenza vaccination.

The material was PBMCs from blood, obtained approximately 15 days before vaccination. The origin of this receptor is a man aged 45 to 65 who received an inactivated influenza vaccine.

In DNA, the CDR3 is TGTGCCAGCAGCACTGGTGCGGGGGGCGGATACGAGCAGTACTTC. Translation gives CASSTGAGGGYEQYF. The rearrangement uses TRBV11-3 and TRBJ2-7; 8 nucleotides match TRBD2. The ends lost 5 bases at V and 4 bases at J; junction bases unmatched: 10. The CDR3 spans 15 residues. Germline CDR1 is SGHNT and CDR2 is YENEEA.